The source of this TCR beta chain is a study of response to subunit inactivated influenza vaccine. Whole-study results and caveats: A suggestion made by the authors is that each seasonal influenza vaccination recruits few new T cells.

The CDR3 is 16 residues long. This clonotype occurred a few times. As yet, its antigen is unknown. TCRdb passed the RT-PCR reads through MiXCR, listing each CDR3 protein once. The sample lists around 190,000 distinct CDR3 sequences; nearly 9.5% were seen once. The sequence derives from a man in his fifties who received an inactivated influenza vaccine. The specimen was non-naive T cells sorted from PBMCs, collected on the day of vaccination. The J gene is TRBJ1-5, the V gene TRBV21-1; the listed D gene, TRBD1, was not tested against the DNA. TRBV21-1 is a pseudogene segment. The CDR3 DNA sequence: TGTGCCAGCAGCGCCTCAGGGACAGTTAGCAATCAGCCCCAGCATTTT. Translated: CASSASGTVSNQPQHF.